The T cell receptor (beta chain) under discussion was sequenced for a study of T cells in Graves' hyperthyroidism and ophthalmopathy. There were TCR beta CDR3 regions amplified from RNA transcripts. When the TCR CDR3 underwent first-round RT-PCR, the HTBI primer set was used. TCRdb ran MiXCR on the multiplex PCR reads and lists one entry per CDR3 protein. The sample contains some 350,000 distinct CDR3 sequences, more than 15% of which appear only once. This clonotype turned up a few times. Germline assignment: CDR1 DFQATT and CDR2 SNEGSKA (reference sequence). CDR3 length equals 14 residues. V lost 4 bases to trimming and J lost 9 bases; unmatched junction nucleotides: 10.

The clonotype was recovered from a young woman with Graves' hyperthyroidism that later progressed to Graves' ophthalmopathy. The sample consisted of blood. The J gene is TRBJ1-5, the V gene TRBV20-1; TRBD1 aligns across 9 bases. In nucleotides, the CDR3 is TGCAGTGCTAAAGACAGGGGGGAAAGGCGGCCCCAGCATTTT. Protein product: CSAKDRGERRPQHF.